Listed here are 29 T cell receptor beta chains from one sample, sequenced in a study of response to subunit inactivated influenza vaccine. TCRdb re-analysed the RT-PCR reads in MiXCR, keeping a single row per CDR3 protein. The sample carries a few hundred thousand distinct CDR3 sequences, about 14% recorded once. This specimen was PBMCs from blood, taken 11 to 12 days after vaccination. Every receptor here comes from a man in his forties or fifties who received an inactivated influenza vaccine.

The DNA for the CDR3 is TGCAGCGTTAAACCGGGACAGGGTGACACCGGGGAGCTGTTTTTT. Translated: CSVKPGQGDTGELFF. The rearrangement uses TRBV29-1 and TRBJ2-2; 9 bases are a match to TRBD1. Unmatched junction bases numbered 7, after V lost 5 bases and J lost 3 bases. CDR3 length equals 15 residues. From germline, CDR1 is SQVTM and CDR2 ANQGSEA.

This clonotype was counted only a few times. The CDR3 DNA follows: TGCAGTGCGAGGACCGGGACTAGCGGGTTGATGTACTTC. This codes for CSARTGTSGLMYF. This rearrangement joins TRBV20-1 to TRBJ2-7; 12 bases match TRBD2. V lost 6 bases to trimming and J lost 12 bases; unmatched junction nucleotides: 12. Germline values: CDR1 DFQATT, CDR2 SNEGSKA (reference sequence). CDR3 length: 13 amino acids.

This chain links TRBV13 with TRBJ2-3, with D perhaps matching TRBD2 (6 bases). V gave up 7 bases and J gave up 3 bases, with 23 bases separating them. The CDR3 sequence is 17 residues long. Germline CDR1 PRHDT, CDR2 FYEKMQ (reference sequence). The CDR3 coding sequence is TGTGCCAGCACCCCATTGACTAGGGACCGCAGGACAGATACGCAGTATTTT. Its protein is CASTPLTRDRRTDTQYF.

The DNA of the CDR3 is TGTGCCAGCAGTGCCGGGACAGGAGAACATCAGCCCCAGCATTTT. Amino acids: CASSAGTGEHQPQHF. This chain uses TRBV12-3 or TRBV12-4 with TRBJ1-5; TRBD1 aligns across 8 bases. This CDR3 is 15 amino acids long. Trimming removed 5 bases from V and 5 bases from J; junction bases left unmatched: 8.

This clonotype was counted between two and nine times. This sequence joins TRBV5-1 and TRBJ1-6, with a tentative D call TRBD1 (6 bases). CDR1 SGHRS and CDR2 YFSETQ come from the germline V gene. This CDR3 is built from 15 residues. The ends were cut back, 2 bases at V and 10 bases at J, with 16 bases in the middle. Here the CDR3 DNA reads TGCGCCAGCAGCTTCGACGGGGGCGCGCAGTCACCCCTCCACTTT. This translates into CASSFDGGAQSPLHF.

The CDR3 sequence: CASSQGDRGQEQYF. CDR3 DNA sequence: TGTGCCAGCAGCCAAGGGGACAGGGGGCAGGAGCAGTACTTC. The chain links TRBV3-1 to TRBJ2-7; 12 nucleotides agree with TRBD1. V shed 1 base and J 7 bases; nucleotides not matched to a gene: 2. Per the germline V gene, CDR1 is LGHDT and CDR2 is YNNKEL (reference sequence). The CDR3 runs 14 residues.

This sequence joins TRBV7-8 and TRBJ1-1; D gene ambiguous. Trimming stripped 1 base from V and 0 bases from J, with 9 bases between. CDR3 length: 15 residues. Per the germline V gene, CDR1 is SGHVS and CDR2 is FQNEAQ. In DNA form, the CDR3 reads TGTGCCAGCAGCTTAGTCATCGGCGTGAACACTGAAGCTTTCTTT. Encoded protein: CASSLVIGVNTEAFF.

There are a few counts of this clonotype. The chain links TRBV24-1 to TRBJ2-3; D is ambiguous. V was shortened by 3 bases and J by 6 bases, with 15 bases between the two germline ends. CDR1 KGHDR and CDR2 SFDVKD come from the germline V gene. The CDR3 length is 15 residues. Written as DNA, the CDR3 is TGTGCCACCAGTGATCCCCCAGGTAGGACGGATACGCAGTATTTT. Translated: CATSDPPGRTDTQYF.

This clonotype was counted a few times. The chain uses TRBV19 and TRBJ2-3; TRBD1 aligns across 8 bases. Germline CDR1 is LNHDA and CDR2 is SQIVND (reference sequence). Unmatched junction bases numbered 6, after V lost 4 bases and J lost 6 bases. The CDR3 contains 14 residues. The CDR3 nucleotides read TGTGCCAGTAGTAACGGACAGGGATCTGATACGCAGTATTTT. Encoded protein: CASSNGQGSDTQYF.

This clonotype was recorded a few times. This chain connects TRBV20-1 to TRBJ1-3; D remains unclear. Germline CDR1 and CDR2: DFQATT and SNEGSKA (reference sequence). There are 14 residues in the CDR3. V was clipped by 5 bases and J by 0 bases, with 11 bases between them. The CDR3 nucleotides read TGCAGTGCTTATACCGGGTCCTCTGGAAACACCATATATTTT. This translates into CSAYTGSSGNTIYF.

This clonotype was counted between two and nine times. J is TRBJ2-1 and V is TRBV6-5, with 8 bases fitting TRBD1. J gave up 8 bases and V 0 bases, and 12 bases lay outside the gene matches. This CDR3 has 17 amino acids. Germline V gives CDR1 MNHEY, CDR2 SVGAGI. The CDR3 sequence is CASSYSRMDRDVYEQFF. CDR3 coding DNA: TGTGCCAGCAGTTACTCGAGAATGGACAGGGATGTATATGAGCAGTTCTTC.

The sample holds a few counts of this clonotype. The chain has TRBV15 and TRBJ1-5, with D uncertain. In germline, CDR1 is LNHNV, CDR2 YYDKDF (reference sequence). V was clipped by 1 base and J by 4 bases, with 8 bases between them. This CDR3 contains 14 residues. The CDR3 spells CATSRGSTNQPQHF. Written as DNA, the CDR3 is TGTGCCACCAGCAGAGGCTCGACTAATCAGCCCCAGCATTTT. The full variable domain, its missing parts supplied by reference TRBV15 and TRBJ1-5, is DAMVIQNPRYQVTQFGKPVTLSCSQTLNHNVMYWYQQKSSQAPKLLFHYYDKDFNNEADTPDNFQSRRPNTSFCFLDIRSPGLGDTAMYLCATSRGSTNQPQHFGDGTRLSIL.

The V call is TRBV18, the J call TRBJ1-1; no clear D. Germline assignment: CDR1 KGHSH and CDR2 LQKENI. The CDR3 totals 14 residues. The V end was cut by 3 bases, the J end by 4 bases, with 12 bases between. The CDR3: CASSPRHDSTEAFF. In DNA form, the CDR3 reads TGTGCCAGCTCACCCCGTCATGATTCCACTGAAGCTTTCTTT.

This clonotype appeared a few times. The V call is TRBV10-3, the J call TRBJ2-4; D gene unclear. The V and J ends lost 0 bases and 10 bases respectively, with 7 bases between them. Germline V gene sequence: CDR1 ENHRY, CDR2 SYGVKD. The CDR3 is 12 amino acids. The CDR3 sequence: CAISESSDIQYF. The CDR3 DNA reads TGTGCCATCAGTGAGTCGTCGGATATTCAGTACTTC.

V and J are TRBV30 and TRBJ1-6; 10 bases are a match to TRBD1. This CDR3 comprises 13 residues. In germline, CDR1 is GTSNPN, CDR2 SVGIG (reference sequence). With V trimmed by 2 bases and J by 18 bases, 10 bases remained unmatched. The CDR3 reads CAWSSGQGRPAHF. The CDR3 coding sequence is TGTGCCTGGAGTTCGGGACAGGGGCGCCCGGCCCACTTT. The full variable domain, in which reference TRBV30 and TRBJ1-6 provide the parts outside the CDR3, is SQTIHQWPATLVQPVGSPLSLECTVEGTSNPNLYWYRQAAGRGLQLLFYSVGIGQISSEVPQNLSASRPQDRQFILSSKKLLLSDSGFYLCAWSSGQGRPAHFGNGTRLTVT.

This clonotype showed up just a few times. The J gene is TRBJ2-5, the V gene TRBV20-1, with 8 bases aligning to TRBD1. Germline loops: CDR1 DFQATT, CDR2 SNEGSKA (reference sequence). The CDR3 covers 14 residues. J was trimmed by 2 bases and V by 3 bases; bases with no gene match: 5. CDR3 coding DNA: TGCAGTGCTAGTGACAGGGGCGGGCAAGAGACCCAGTACTTC. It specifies CSASDRGGQETQYF.

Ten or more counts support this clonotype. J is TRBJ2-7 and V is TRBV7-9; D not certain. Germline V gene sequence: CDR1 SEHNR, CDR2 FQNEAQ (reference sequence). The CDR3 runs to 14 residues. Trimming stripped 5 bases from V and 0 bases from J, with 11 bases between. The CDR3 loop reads CASSQSASSYEQYF. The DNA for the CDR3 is TGTGCCAGCAGCCAATCAGCGAGCTCCTACGAGCAGTACTTC.

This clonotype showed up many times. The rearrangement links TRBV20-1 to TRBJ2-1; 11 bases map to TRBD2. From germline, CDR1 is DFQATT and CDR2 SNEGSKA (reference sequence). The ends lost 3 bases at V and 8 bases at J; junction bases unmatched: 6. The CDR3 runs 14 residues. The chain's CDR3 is CSASGTSGFDEQFF. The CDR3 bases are TGCAGTGCTAGTGGGACTAGCGGTTTTGATGAGCAGTTCTTC.

CDR3 sequence reads: CASSWGTTGELFF. The CDR3 DNA reads as TGTGCCAGCAGCTGGGGGACAACCGGGGAGCTGTTTTTT. V usage is TRBV5-6 and J usage is TRBJ2-2; tentatively, D is TRBD1 (6 bases). The length of the CDR3 is 13 residues. Germline loops: CDR1 SGHDT, CDR2 YYEEEE. V was clipped by 3 bases and J by 5 bases, with 8 bases between them.

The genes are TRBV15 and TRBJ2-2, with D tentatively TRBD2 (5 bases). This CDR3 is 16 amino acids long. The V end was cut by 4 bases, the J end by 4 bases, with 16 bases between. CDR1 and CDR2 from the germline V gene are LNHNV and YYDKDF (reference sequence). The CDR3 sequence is CATSTGLSAGTGELFF. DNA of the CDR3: TGTGCCACCAGCACCGGACTGTCCGCGGGCACCGGGGAGCTGTTTTTT.

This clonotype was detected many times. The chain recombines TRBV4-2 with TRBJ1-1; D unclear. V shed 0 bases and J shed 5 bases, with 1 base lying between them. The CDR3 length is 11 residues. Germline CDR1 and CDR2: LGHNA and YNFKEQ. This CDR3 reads CASSQETEAFF. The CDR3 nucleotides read TGTGCCAGCAGCCAAGAGACTGAAGCTTTCTTT.

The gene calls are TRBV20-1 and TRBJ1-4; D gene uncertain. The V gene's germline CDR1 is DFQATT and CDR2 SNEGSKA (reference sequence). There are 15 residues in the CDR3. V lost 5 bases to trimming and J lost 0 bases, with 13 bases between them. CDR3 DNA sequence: TGCAGTGCTGCCTCCAGTATAGCAACTAATGAAAAACTGTTTTTT. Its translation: CSAASSIATNEKLFF.

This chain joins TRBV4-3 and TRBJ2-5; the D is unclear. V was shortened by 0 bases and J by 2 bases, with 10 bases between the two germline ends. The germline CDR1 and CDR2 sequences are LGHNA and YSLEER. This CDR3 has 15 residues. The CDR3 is CASSQDVTPQETQYF. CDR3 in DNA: TGCGCCAGCAGCCAAGACGTCACTCCACAAGAGACCCAGTACTTC.

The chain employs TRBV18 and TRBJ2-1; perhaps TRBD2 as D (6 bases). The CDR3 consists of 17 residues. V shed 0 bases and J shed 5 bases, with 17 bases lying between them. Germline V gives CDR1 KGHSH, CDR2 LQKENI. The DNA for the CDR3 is TGTGCCAGCTCACCACCGTCTGTCGGGAGCCGCCACAATGAGCAGTTCTTC. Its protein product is CASSPPSVGSRHNEQFF.

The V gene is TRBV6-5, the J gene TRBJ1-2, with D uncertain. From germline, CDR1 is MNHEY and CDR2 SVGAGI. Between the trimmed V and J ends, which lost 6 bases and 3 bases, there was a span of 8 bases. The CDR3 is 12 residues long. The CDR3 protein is CASSRWDYGYTF. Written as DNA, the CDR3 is TGTGCCAGCAGCCGGTGGGACTATGGCTACACCTTC.

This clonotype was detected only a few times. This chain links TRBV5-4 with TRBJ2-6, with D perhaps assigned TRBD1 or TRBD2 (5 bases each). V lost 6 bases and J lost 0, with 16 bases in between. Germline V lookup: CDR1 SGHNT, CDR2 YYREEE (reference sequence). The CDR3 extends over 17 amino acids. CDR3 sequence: CASTSGQVLSGANVLTF. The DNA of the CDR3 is TGTGCCAGCACCTCGGGGCAGGTCCTCTCTGGGGCCAACGTCCTGACTTTC.

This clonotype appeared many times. CDR3 nucleotide sequence: TGTGCCAGCAGTTTTCTTACCGGGACAGGTTACAATGAGCAGTTCTTC. It codes for CASSFLTGTGYNEQFF. The chain combines TRBV12-3 or TRBV12-4 with TRBJ2-1, with TRBD1 identical over 8 bases. The CDR3 length is 16 residues. V dropped 3 bases and J dropped 4; count of bases not matched to a gene: 8.

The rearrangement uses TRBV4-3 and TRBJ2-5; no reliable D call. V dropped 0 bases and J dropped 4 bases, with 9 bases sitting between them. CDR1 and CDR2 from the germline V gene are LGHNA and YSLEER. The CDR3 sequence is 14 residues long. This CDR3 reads CASSQDRSSETQYF. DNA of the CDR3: TGCGCCAGCAGCCAAGACAGGTCCTCAGAGACCCAGTACTTC.

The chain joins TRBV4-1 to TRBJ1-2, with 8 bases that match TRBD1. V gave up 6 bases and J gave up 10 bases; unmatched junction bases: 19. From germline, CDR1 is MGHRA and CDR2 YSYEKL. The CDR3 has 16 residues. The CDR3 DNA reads TGCGCCAGCAGGCCCCGGGACAGGTCTATCCCCGGTGACTACACCTTC. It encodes CASRPRDRSIPGDYTF.